This T cell receptor (beta chain) stems from a study of OX40 agonist ivuxolimab in advanced cancers. About the research overall: Ivuxolimab, an agonistic anti-OX40 (CD134) antibody, was given to patients. Prior therapy, whether anti-PD-1, anti-PD-L1 or anti-CTLA-4, was allowed, and approximately 37% had some. Study-wide results and limits: The study found among the lowest clonal expansion in partial responders at 0.1-3.0 mg/kg.

The J segment lost 4 bases and the V segment lost 5 bases, leaving 9 bases of the junction unmatched. The CDR3 is 15 amino acids. Germline V gives CDR1 MDHEN, CDR2 SYDVKM. Assay: immunoSEQ multiplex PCR; the TCRdb copy retains only in-frame clones and omits some. The table shows 70,000 or so clones, with roughly 84% occurring only once. Worth noting for this clone: Antigen: not known.

Sequenced material: CD4+ or CD8+ T cells sorted from blood, taken in a trial of the OX40 agonist ivuxolimab. The sequence derives from an adult with an advanced solid tumor such as melanoma, head and neck, liver or kidney cancer. The rearrangement joins TRBV28 to TRBJ1-2; the match to TRBD1 covers 8 bases. The CDR3 reads CASSPSDREGYGYTF. CDR3 DNA sequence: TGTGCCAGCAGTCCATCGGACAGGGAGGGCTATGGCTACACCTTC.